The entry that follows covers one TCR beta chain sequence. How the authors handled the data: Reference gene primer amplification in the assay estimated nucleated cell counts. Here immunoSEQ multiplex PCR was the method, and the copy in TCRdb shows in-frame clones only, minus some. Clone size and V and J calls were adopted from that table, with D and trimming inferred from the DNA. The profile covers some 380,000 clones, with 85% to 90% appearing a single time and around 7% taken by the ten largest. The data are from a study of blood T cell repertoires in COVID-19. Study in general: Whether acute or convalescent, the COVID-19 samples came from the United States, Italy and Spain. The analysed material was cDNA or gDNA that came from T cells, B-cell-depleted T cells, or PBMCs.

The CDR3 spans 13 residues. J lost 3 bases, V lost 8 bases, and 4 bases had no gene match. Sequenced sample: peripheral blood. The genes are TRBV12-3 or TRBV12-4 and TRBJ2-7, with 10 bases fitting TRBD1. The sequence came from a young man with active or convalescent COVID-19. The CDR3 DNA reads TGTGCCAGCCCCGGGACAGGGGACTACGAGCAGTACTTC. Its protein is CASPGTGDYEQYF.